A selection of T cell receptor beta chains follows, all from one sample in a study of blood T cell repertoires in COVID-19. Some clones are missing from TCRdb's copy, which holds only in-frame ones; the method was immunoSEQ multiplex PCR. This table holds 120,000 or so clones, roughly four fifths found once. The sequencing sample was made of peripheral blood. The receptors come from a man in his fifties or sixties with acute or convalescent COVID-19. The conserved cysteine and the conserved F or W are not part of the CDR3 here.

v_gene,CDR3aa
TRBV28,ASTPGGSNQPQH
TRBV19,ASSASGTVNEKLF
TRBV28,ASQTQDSDFDSGNTIY
TRBV14,ASSQRLAGERETQY
TRBV19,ASSFSGGREQY
TRBV11-3,ASSLGGGISYNEQF
TRBV27,ASSPGQGAWGTEAF
TRBV5-8,ASSNINRQPQH
TRBV3-1/TRBV3-2,ASSPERVGTEAF
TRBV19,ASSLGLADTGELF
TRBV11-2,ASSFRQGGYT
TRBV30,AWNSQGNQPQH
TRBV5-4,ASSWGLAGDTQY
TRBV29-1,SVEHRLAGADTQY
TRBV6-1,ASSGPGDVPAVYQETQY
TRBV7-9,ASSLELGQGNQPQH
TRBV28,ASSPPGGGLEQY
TRBV4-2,ASSRGPNYGYT
TRBV5-1,ASSFNPGQTNTGELF
TRBV4-1,ASSQEIAGGNQPQH
TRBV5-1,ASRKGTGNTIY
TRBV4-2,ASSQGGSQPREQY
TRBV6-5,ASSYGQGVGTEAF
TRBV7-3,ASSLQGQNSPLH